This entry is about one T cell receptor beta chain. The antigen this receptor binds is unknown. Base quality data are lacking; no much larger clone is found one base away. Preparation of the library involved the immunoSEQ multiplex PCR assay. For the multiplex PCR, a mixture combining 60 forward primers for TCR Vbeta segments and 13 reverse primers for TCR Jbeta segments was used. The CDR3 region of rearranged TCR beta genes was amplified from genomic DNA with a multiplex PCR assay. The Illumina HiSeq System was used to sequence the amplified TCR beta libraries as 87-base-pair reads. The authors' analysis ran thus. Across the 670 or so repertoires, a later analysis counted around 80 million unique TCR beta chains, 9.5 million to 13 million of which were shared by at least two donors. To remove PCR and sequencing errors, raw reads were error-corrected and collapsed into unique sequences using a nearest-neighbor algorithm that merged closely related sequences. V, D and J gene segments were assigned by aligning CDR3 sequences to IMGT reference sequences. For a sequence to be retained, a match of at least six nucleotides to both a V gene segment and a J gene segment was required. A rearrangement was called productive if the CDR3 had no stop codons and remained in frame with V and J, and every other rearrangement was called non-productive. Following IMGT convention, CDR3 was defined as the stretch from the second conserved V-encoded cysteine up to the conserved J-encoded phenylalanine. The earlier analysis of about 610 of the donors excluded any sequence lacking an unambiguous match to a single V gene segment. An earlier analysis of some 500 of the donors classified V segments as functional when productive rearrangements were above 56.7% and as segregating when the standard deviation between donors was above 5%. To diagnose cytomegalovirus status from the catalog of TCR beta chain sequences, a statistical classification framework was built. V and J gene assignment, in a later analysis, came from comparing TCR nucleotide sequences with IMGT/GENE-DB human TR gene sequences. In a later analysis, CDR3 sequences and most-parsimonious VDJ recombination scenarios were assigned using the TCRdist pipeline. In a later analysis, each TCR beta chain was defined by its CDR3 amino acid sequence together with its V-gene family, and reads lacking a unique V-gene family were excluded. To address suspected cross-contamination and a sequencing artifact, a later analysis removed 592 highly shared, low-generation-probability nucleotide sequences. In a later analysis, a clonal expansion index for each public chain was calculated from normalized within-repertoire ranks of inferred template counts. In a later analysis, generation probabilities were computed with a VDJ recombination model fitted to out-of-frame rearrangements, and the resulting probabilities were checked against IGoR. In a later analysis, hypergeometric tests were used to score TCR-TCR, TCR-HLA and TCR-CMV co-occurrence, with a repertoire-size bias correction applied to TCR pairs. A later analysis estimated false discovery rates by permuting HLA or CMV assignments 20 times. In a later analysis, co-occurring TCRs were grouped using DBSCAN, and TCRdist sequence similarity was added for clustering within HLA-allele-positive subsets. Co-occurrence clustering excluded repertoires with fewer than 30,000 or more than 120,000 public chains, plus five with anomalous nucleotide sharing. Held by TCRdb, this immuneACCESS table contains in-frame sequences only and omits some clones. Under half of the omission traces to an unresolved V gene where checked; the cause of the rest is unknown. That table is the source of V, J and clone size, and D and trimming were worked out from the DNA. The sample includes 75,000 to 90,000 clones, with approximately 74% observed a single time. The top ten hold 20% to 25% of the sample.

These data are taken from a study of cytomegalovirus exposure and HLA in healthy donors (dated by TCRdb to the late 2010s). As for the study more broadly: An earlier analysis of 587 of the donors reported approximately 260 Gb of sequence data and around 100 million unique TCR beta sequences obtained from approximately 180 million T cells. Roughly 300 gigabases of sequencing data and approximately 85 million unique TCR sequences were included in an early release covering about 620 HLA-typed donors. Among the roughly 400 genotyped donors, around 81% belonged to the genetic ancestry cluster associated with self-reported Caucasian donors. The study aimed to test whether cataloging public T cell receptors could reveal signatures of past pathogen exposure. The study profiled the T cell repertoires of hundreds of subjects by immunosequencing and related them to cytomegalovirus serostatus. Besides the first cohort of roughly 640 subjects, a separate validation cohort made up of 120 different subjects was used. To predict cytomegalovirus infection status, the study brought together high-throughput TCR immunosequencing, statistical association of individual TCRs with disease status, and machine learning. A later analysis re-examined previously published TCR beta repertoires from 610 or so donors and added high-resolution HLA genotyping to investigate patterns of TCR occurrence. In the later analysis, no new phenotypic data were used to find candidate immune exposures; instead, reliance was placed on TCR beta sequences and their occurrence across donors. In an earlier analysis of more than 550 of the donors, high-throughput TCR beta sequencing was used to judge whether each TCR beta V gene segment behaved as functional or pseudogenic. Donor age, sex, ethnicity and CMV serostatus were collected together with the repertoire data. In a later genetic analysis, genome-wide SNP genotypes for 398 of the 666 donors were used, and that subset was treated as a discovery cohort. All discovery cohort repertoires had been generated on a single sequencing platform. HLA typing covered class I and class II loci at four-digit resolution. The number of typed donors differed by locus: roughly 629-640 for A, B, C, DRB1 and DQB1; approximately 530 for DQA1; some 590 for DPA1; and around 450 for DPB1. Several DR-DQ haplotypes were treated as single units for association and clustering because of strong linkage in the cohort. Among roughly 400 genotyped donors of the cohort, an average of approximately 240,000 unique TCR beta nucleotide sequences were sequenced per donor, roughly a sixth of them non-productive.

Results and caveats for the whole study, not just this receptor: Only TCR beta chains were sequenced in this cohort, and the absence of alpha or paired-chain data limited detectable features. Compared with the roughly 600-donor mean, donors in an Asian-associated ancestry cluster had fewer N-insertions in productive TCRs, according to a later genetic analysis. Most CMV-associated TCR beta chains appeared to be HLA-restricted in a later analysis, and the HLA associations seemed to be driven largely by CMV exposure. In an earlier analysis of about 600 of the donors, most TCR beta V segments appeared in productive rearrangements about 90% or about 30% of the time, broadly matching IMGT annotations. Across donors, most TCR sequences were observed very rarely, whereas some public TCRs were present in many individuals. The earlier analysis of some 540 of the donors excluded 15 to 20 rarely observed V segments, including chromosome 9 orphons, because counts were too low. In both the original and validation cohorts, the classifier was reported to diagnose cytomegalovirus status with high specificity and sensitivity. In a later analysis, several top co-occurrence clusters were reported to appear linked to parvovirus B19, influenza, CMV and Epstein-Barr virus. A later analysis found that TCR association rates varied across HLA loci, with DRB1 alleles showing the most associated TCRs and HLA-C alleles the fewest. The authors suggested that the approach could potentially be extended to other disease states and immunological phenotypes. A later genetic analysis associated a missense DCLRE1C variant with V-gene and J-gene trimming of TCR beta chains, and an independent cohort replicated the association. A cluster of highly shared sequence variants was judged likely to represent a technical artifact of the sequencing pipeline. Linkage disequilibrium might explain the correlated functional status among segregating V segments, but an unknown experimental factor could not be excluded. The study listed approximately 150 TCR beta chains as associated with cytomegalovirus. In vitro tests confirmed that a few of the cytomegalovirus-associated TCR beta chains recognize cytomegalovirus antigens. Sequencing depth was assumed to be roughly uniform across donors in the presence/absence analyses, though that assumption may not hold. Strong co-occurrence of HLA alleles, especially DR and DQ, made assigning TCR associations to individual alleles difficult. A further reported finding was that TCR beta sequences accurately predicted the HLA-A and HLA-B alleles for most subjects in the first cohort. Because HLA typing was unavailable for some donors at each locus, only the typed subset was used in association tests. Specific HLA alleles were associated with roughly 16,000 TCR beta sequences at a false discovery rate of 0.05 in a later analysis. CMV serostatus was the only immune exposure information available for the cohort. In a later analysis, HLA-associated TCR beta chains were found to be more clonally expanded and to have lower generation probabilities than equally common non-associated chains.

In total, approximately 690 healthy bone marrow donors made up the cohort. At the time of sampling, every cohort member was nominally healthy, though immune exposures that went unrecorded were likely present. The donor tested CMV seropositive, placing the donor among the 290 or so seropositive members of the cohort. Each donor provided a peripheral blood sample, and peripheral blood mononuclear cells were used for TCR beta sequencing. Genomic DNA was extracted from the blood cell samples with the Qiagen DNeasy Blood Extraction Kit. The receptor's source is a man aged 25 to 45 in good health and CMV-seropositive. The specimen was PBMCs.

The CDR3 amino acid sequence is: CASSQGPREGPEAGTYEQYF. The sequence in DNA is TGCGCCAGCAGCCAAGGACCTCGGGAGGGTCCGGAGGCAGGGACCTACGAGCAGTACTTC. The sequence is built from TRBV4-3 and TRBJ2-7; 8 bases in the junction line up with TRBD2. Per the germline V gene, LGHNA is the CDR1 and YSLEER is the CDR2. The CDR3 numbers 20 residues from cysteine through phenylalanine. Here the CDR3 DNA is all that survives: 60 bases in frame from base 1. The V end gives up 1 base and the J end 2 bases, leaving 19 bases in the junction not matched to a gene.